Listed below are T cell receptor beta chains from one sample, sequenced in a study of tumor-infiltrating lymphocytes in primary liver carcinoma. Each CDR3 protein is one row after TCRdb ran MiXCR on the multiplex PCR reads. The table has tens of thousands of distinct CDR3 sequences, around 80% seen once. Input material: liver tumor tissue from sampling region 5. The source is a man aged 35 to 55 with primary liver carcinoma and hepatitis B virus infection. The CDR3 runs from the conserved cysteine through the conserved F or W. The order of the fields is D gene, clone size, J gene, V gene, CDR3 protein, CDR3 DNA. The D gene is left open where the match is weak. Part of the rows lack a size; the others show once, few, many or a class for expanded clones.

TRBD2	-	TRBJ2-1	TRBV5-1	CASSLTPSGTVYNEQFF	TGCGCAAGCAGTTTGACCCCTAGCGGTACCGTATACAATGAGCAGTTCTTC
TRBD1	few	TRBJ1-2	TRBV7-2	CASRYTQGASDGYTF	TGTGCCAGCAGGTATACACAGGGGGCATCTGATGGCTACACCTTC
-	once	TRBJ1-2	TRBV7-9	CASSPDDRLSQYGYTF	TGTGCCAGCAGCCCCGATGATAGGCTGTCCCAGTATGGCTACACCTTC
-	-	TRBJ2-7	TRBV4-1	CTSSQDTGGAYEQSF	TGCACCAGCAGCCAAGATACAGGGGGGGCCTACGAGCAGTCCTTC
-	-	TRBJ2-3	TRBV6-5	CASSTRGGQNTATQYF	TGTGCCAGCAGTACAAGAGGGGGACAAAACACAGCTACGCAGTATTTT
-	once	TRBJ2-7	TRBV29-1	CSVGGQAGLYEQYF	TGCAGCGTTGGGGGGCAGGCTGGGCTCTACGAGCAGTACTTC
-	-	TRBJ2-1	TRBV6-1	CASRGASSSYNVQFF	TGCGCCAGCAGGGGGGCTAGCAGCTCCTACAATGTGCAGTTCTTC
-	many	TRBJ2-5	TRBV5-1	CASSLGWTGREETQYF	TGCGCCAGCAGCTTGGGGTGGACAGGGAGGGAAGAGACCCAGTACTTC
-	once	TRBJ2-1	TRBV29-1	CSVRPRGNEQFF	TGCAGCGTCCGCCCACGGGGTAATGAGCAGTTCTTC
TRBD1	-	TRBJ2-7	TRBV10-3	CAISDNVQGMKQYF	TGTGCCATCAGTGATAATGTACAGGGGATGAAGCAATACTTC
-	-	TRBJ2-7	TRBV25-1	CASRGNTGSVNEQYF	TGTGCCAGCAGAGGTAATACTGGGTCCGTGAACGAGCAGTACTTC
-	-	TRBJ2-1	TRBV24-1	CATGDSAGTSYSEQFF	TGTGCCACCGGCGATTCCGCCGGGACAAGTTACAGTGAGCAGTTCTTC
-	-	TRBJ1-3	TRBV11-2	CASSLVGSGTVGDTIHF	-
-	-	TRBJ2-7	TRBV11-2	CAISLESGISGEQYF	TGCGCCATCAGCTTAGAGTCCGGGATCTCTGGTGAGCAGTACTTC
-	-	TRBJ2-3	TRBV4-2	CAGSQLALLARATDTQYF	TGTGCCGGCAGCCAACTGGCGCTTCTAGCGAGAGCGACAGATACGCAGTATTTT
-	-	TRBJ2-5	TRBV11-2	CASSLTAGGSGETEYF	TGTGCCAGCAGCTTAACAGCAGGAGGCTCGGGGGAGACGGAGTACTTC
-	-	TRBJ2-3	TRBV7-2	CASSFFRSGTDTQYF	TGTGCCAGCAGCTTCTTCCGGTCCGGCACAGATACGCAGTATTTT
-	-	TRBJ2-6	TRBV6-5	CASGGVSGVNVLTF	TGTGCCAGCGGTGGAGTCTCTGGGGTCAACGTCCTGACTTTC
-	-	TRBJ2-3	TRBV5-4	CASGLGDRGTDTQYF	TGTGCCAGCGGCTTAGGGGACCGGGGGACAGATACGCAGTATTTT
-	-	TRBJ1-5	TRBV4-2	CASSQETSNQAQHF	TGTGCCAGCAGCCAAGAAACGTCCAATCAGGCCCAGCATTTT
TRBD2	-	TRBJ2-1	TRBV20-1	CSATPVAGGKNEQFF	TGCAGTGCCACCCCTGTCGCGGGAGGGAAGAATGAGCAGTTCTTC
TRBD2	-	TRBJ2-1	TRBV6-6	CPSSYWTSGSSYNEQFF	TGTCCCAGCAGTTACTGGACTAGCGGGAGCTCCTACAATGAGCAGTTCTTC
-	-	TRBJ2-1	TRBV4-1	CASSLGRWFVQFF	TGCGCCAGCAGCCTGGGACGGTGGTTTGTGCAGTTCTTC
-	-	TRBJ2-1	TRBV11-2	CAGKLSAAYNEQFF	TGCGCCGGCAAACTTAGCGCCGCGTACAATGAGCAGTTCTTC
-	-	TRBJ2-7	TRBV14	CASSQADRIRSYEQYF	TGTGCCAGCAGCCAGGCGGATCGGATAAGGTCCTACGAGCAGTACTTT
TRBD1	many	TRBJ2-2	TRBV7-8	CASSPGQGRPHTGELFF	TGTGCCAGCAGCCCGGGACAGGGGAGACCACACACCGGGGAGCTGTTTTTT
-	-	TRBJ1-4	TRBV19	CASYHSGSNEKLFF	TGTGCCAGCTACCATTCCGGCTCTAATGAAAAACTGTTTTTT
TRBD2	once	TRBJ2-3	TRBV5-1	CASSPLAGGSTDTQYF	TGCGCCAGCAGCCCGTTAGCGGGAGGGAGCACAGATACACAGTATTTT
TRBD2	-	TRBJ2-1	TRBV11-3	CASSLDTSVTYNKQFF	TGTGCCAGCAGCTTAGACACTAGCGTAACCTACAATAAGCAGTTCTTC
TRBD2	-	TRBJ2-3	TRBV12-3/TRBV12-4	CASSLQGTSRSGGQYF	TGTGCCAGCAGTCTACAAGGGACTAGCAGGAGCGGCGGGCAGTATTTT
-	-	TRBJ2-5	TRBV11-2	CANSLTAGDSGETQCF	TGTGCCAACAGCTTAACAGCAGGGGACTCGGGGGAGACCCAGTGCTTC